The 31 T cell receptor beta chains below all came from one sample that was sequenced in a study of spatial heterogeneity in lung cancer. TCRdb redid the calling of the 5' RACE reads with MiXCR, one entry per CDR3 protein. The sample records approximately 20,000 distinct CDR3 sequences, under 5.5% being singletons. This sample's time point: sample taken at primary tumor resection. Sequenced material: PBMCs, taken at surgery. The origin of the receptors is a male donor with early-stage non-small cell lung cancer.

There are many counts of this clonotype. One end of the junction is discordant with germline, which a read error may explain. The genes are TRBV19 and TRBJ2-3; unclear D gene. Germline loops: CDR1 LNHDA, CDR2 SQIVND (reference sequence). The CDR3 is 14 residues long. CDR3 DNA: TGTGCCAGCAGTAGCAACTACGGCACAGATACGCAGTATTTT. Amino acid sequence: CASSSNYGTDTQYF.

In this sample, this clonotype turned up many times. This chain connects TRBV19 to TRBJ2-7; tentatively, D is TRBD1 (5 bases). This CDR3 has 13 residues. Per the germline V gene, CDR1 is LNHDA and CDR2 is SQIVND (reference sequence). V was clipped by 8 bases and J by 1 base, with 12 bases between them. Here the CDR3 reads CASLGRNSYEQYF. CDR3 in DNA: TGTGCCAGTCTGGGGCGGAATTCCTACGAGCAGTACTTC.

This clonotype was observed many times. V gene TRBV4-3 combines with J gene TRBJ1-3; the D is unclear. The V gene's germline CDR1 is LGHNA and CDR2 YSLEER. The CDR3 totals 13 residues. V dropped 0 bases and J dropped 1 base, with 1 base sitting between them. In DNA, the CDR3 is TGCGCCAGCAGCCAAGATTCTGGAAACACCATATATTTT. Residues: CASSQDSGNTIYF.

The rearrangement links TRBV6-2 or TRBV6-3 to TRBJ2-7, with 10 positions matching TRBD2. The CDR3 runs 14 residues. V trimming: 2 bases; J trimming: 4 bases; junction bases outside the gene matches: 2. Germline-derived CDR1 and CDR2 are MNHEY and SVGEGT. This chain's CDR3 is CASSYGLAEYEQYF. The CDR3 DNA is TGTGCCAGCAGTTACGGACTAGCGGAGTACGAGCAGTACTTC.

The CDR3 loop is CASSFGGGLTDTQYF. CDR3 nucleotide sequence: TGTGCCAGCAGTTTTGGCGGGGGCCTCACAGATACGCAGTATTTT. V and J are TRBV28 and TRBJ2-3, with D tentatively TRBD2 (7 bases). V gave up 3 bases and J gave up 2 bases, with 12 bases separating them. This CDR3 has 15 residues. Looked up from germline, CDR1 is MDHEN and CDR2 is SYDVKM.

In its sample, this clonotype was seen once. A much larger clonotype is one base distant, so this may be a read error. The chain links TRBV30 to TRBJ2-7, with 9 bases that match TRBD1. Unmatched junction bases numbered 11, after V lost 8 bases and J lost 6 bases. This CDR3 spans 13 amino acids. The germline V gene encodes CDR1 GTSNPN and CDR2 SVGIG (reference sequence). CDR3 coding DNA: TGTGCCCTCAGGGGACAGGGCTCGGGCGAGCAGTACTTC. Translating gives CALRGQGSGEQYF.

This clonotype showed up many times. V is TRBV12-5 and J is TRBJ2-3; 9 nucleotides line up with TRBD1. Losses at the gene ends were 3 bases for V and 4 bases for J; bases not matched to a gene: 5. Germline values: CDR1 LGHNT, CDR2 FRNRAP. This CDR3 spans 15 amino acids. Here the CDR3 DNA reads TGTGCTAGTGGTTTTGGGGACAGGGATGCAGATACGCAGTATTTT. Translated: CASGFGDRDADTQYF.

This clonotype has ten or more counts. V gene TRBV6-6 combines with J gene TRBJ2-1, with 11 bases matching TRBD2. From germline, CDR1 is MNHNY and CDR2 SVGAGI (reference sequence). This CDR3 spans 20 amino acids. The J segment lost 1 base and the V segment lost 0 bases, leaving 11 bases of the junction unmatched. The CDR3 DNA is TGTGCCAGCAGTTACTCGGGGGGACTAGCGGATGAGAAGTCCTACAATGAGCAGTTCTTC. Its translation is CASSYSGGLADEKSYNEQFF.

Ten or more counts support this clonotype. The J gene is TRBJ1-2, the V gene TRBV28; D is undetermined. This CDR3 is built from 13 residues. Trimming left V 6 bases short and J 1 base short, with 9 bases between. CDR1 is MDHEN, CDR2 SYDVKM, per germline. In DNA form, the CDR3 reads TGTGCCAGCAGGGTGATAGATAACTATGGCTACACCTTC. Protein sequence: CASRVIDNYGYTF.

The chain employs TRBV30 and TRBJ1-1; no clear D. The CDR3 is made up of 12 amino acids. The V gene's germline CDR1 is GTSNPN and CDR2 SVGIG (reference sequence). V was cut by 1 base and J by 0 bases, with 3 bases left in between. The DNA for the CDR3 is TGTGCCTGGAGTGAACTGAACACTGAAGCTTTCTTT. Amino acids: CAWSELNTEAFF.

This clonotype was counted at least ten times. This chain joins TRBV4-1 and TRBJ2-7, with TRBD2 identical over 11 bases. The CDR3 covers 15 residues. Germline loops: CDR1 MGHRA, CDR2 YSYEKL. J was trimmed by 4 bases and V by 5 bases; bases with no gene match: 7. The CDR3 DNA is TGCGCCAGCAGCTTTAGTAGCGGGAGGGCGTACGAGCAGTACTTC. Translated, it gives CASSFSSGRAYEQYF.

This clonotype was seen more than once but under ten times. The rearrangement uses TRBV7-9 and TRBJ2-5; TRBD2 matches 8 bases. This CDR3 is built from 15 residues. V gave up 1 base and J gave up 2 bases; unmatched junction bases: 3. Germline V gives CDR1 SEHNR, CDR2 FQNEAQ (reference sequence). As DNA, the CDR3 is TGTGCCAGCAGCTTAGGCGGGAGGCCTCAAGAGACCCAGTACTTC. Protein sequence: CASSLGGRPQETQYF.

This rearrangement joins TRBV12-3 or TRBV12-4 to TRBJ2-1; 12 bases line up with TRBD1. The length of the CDR3 is 15 residues. The ends lost 5 bases at V and 4 bases at J; junction bases unmatched: 3. CDR3 amino acids: CASSKGQGAYNEQFF. As DNA, the CDR3 is TGTGCCAGCAGTAAGGGACAGGGGGCATACAATGAGCAGTTCTTC.

Many counts were recorded for this clonotype. V usage is TRBV20-1 and J usage is TRBJ1-5; 10 positions match TRBD1. Per the germline V gene, CDR1 is DFQATT and CDR2 is SNEGSKA (reference sequence). The J segment lost 1 base and the V segment lost 7 bases, leaving 4 bases of the junction unmatched. The CDR3 is made up of 14 amino acids. CDR3 sequence reads: CSGRQGASNQPQHF. CDR3 in DNA: TGCAGTGGTCGACAGGGGGCGAGCAATCAGCCCCAGCATTTT.

This clonotype was picked up many times. The V gene is TRBV20-1, the J gene TRBJ2-7, with TRBD2 identical over 9 bases. The germline V gene encodes CDR1 DFQATT and CDR2 SNEGSKA (reference sequence). The ends lost 0 bases at V and 1 base at J; junction bases unmatched: 10. CDR3 length: 17 amino acids. In nucleotides, the CDR3 is TGCAGTGCTAGAGATTTACCCCTAGCGGGGTTTTCCTACGAGCAGTACTTC. Amino acids: CSARDLPLAGFSYEQYF.

This clonotype was observed many times. The chain employs TRBV20-1 and TRBJ2-3, with D maybe TRBD1 (5 bases). V was clipped by 5 bases and J by 4 bases, with 13 bases between them. Germline V gives CDR1 DFQATT, CDR2 SNEGSKA (reference sequence). This CDR3 spans 13 amino acids. CDR3 sequence (DNA): TGCAGTGCTCCGACGCCAGGGTCAGATACGCAGTATTTT. This gives the protein CSAPTPGSDTQYF.

This clonotype occurred many times. In DNA, the CDR3 is TGTGCCAGCAGATTAAGCGGGGGGGCCCCCTACGAGCAGTACTTC. It translates to CASRLSGGAPYEQYF. The chain combines TRBV28 with TRBJ2-7, with 10 bases that match TRBD2. Trimming took 6 bases from V and 2 from J; bases not matched to a gene: 7. This CDR3 region has 15 residues. Germline values: CDR1 MDHEN, CDR2 SYDVKM.

This clonotype was counted many times. The V and J genes are TRBV6-5 and TRBJ2-7, with D unresolved. V was trimmed by 4 bases and J by 2 bases, leaving 9 bases between them. The CDR3 contains 13 residues. From germline, CDR1 is MNHEY and CDR2 SVGAGI. The chain's CDR3 is CASSFNRAYEQYF. The CDR3 coding sequence is TGTGCCAGCAGTTTTAACAGAGCCTACGAGCAGTACTTC.

This clonotype was picked up a small number of times. The CDR3, as DNA: TGTGCCAGCTCACCCCCGGGACACGCGAATCAGCCCCAGCATTTT. It codes for CASSPPGHANQPQHF. The rearrangement joins TRBV18 to TRBJ1-5, with a tentative D call TRBD1 (6 bases). This CDR3 is built from 15 residues. From germline, CDR1 is KGHSH and CDR2 LQKENI. V was pared by 3 bases and J by 4 bases, with 13 bases between. Complete variable domain (other parts from reference TRBV18 and TRBJ1-5): NAGVMQNPRHLVRRRGQEARLRCSPMKGHSHVYWYRQLPEEGLKFMVYLQKENIIDESGMPKERFSAEFPKEGPSILRIQQVVRGDSAAYFCASSPPGHANQPQHFGDGTRLSIL.

Sample share makes this clonotype medium-sized. J is TRBJ1-1 and V is TRBV13; 7 bases line up with TRBD1. Trimming cost V 5 bases and J 0 bases; bases outside gene matches: 6. Germline V lookup: CDR1 PRHDT, CDR2 FYEKMQ (reference sequence). The CDR3 contains 15 residues. CDR3 region: CASSTRQGVNTEAFF. The CDR3 nucleotides read TGTGCCAGCAGCACCCGACAGGGAGTGAACACTGAAGCTTTCTTT.

Many counts were recorded for this clonotype. V and J are TRBV4-1 and TRBJ2-3, with D hard to call. Looked up from germline, CDR1 is MGHRA and CDR2 is YSYEKL. This CDR3 has 21 residues. V was cut by 0 bases and J by 5 bases, with 30 bases left in between. CDR3 loop: CASSQDKRPSTQQPHEDTQYF. CDR3 in DNA: TGCGCCAGCAGCCAAGATAAGAGGCCCTCGACTCAGCAACCCCACGAAGATACGCAGTATTTT.

The chain is built from TRBV20-1 and TRBJ1-6; 9 bases line up with TRBD1. Unmatched junction bases numbered 4, after V lost 3 bases and J lost 7 bases. This CDR3 is 14 amino acids long. Germline V gene lookup returns CDR1 DFQATT and CDR2 SNEGSKA (reference sequence). The CDR3 protein is CSASGQGLNSPLHF. CDR3 nucleotides: TGCAGTGCTAGTGGACAGGGGTTGAATTCACCCCTCCACTTT.

The V and J genes are TRBV18 and TRBJ2-3; no clear D gene. The CDR3 has 11 residues. Germline CDR1 is KGHSH and CDR2 is LQKENI. Trimming stripped 2 bases from V and 4 bases from J, with 1 base between. CDR3 sequence (DNA): TGTGCCAGCTCACCAGCAGATACGCAGTATTTT. As protein: CASSPADTQYF.

In this sample, this clonotype turned up many times. This chain connects TRBV5-1 to TRBJ1-2, with 7 bases lining up with TRBD1. The CDR3 has 13 residues. V shed 4 bases, J shed 4 bases, and the junction held 4 bases outside the gene matches. The germline gives CDR1 SGHRS, CDR2 YFSETQ. The CDR3 reads CASSPGQSYGYTF. The CDR3 DNA is TGCGCCAGCAGCCCGGGACAGAGCTATGGCTACACCTTC. Using reference TRBV5-1 and TRBJ1-2 for the parts outside the CDR3, the full variable domain is KAGVTQTPRYLIKTRGQQVTLSCSPISGHRSVSWYQQTPGQGLQFLFEYFSETQRNKGNFPGRFSGRQFSNSRSEMNVSTLELGDSALYLCASSPGQSYGYTFGSGTRLTVV.

This chain links TRBV7-6 with TRBJ1-6; D not certain. The CDR3 has 14 residues. Trimming cost V 6 bases and J 9 bases, with 15 bases left between them. In germline, CDR1 is SGHVS, CDR2 FNYEAQ. The CDR3 coding sequence is TGTGCCAGCAGTGAAAACGGGCAGACTTCACCCCTCCACTTT. It specifies CASSENGQTSPLHF.

This clonotype has only a few counts. This sequence joins TRBV5-1 and TRBJ2-5; D not certain. Germline V CDR1 and CDR2: SGHRS, YFSETQ. The V end lost 2 bases, the J end lost 2 bases, and 16 bases lay between the germline ends. The CDR3 sequence is 16 residues long. CDR3 sequence reads: CASSLTPHRRQETQYF. CDR3 sequence (DNA): TGCGCCAGCAGCTTAACCCCCCACCGAAGGCAAGAGACCCAGTACTTC.

This clonotype was counted at least ten times. J is TRBJ2-1 and V is TRBV7-9, with D possibly being TRBD1 or TRBD2 (5 bases each). The CDR3 consists of 12 residues. The V end lost 5 bases, the J end lost 10 bases, and 12 bases lay between the germline ends. Germline V gene lookup returns CDR1 SEHNR and CDR2 FQNEAQ (reference sequence). This CDR3 is CASSGDVGEQFF. The CDR3 DNA is TGTGCCAGCAGCGGGGACGTCGGGGAGCAGTTCTTC.

This clonotype came up many times. CDR3 amino acids: CSARDSWSSYNEQFF. In DNA form, the CDR3 reads TGCAGTGCTAGAGATTCATGGAGCTCCTACAATGAGCAGTTCTTC. The gene calls are TRBV20-1 and TRBJ2-1; D gene uncertain. The CDR3 loop spans 15 amino acids. CDR1 and CDR2 (germline): DFQATT, SNEGSKA (reference sequence). Trimming stripped 0 bases from V and 0 bases from J, with 9 bases between.

In this sample, this clonotype is medium-sized. The chain recombines TRBV28 with TRBJ1-2; D is perhaps TRBD1 (5 bases). This CDR3 has 16 residues. Germline CDR1 is MDHEN and CDR2 is SYDVKM. The V end was cut by 6 bases, the J end by 0 bases, with 17 bases between. In DNA form, the CDR3 reads TGTGCCAGCAGCCCCCGACCAGGGTCCCCTAACTATGGCTACACCTTC. It yields the protein CASSPRPGSPNYGYTF.

This clonotype showed up many times. This chain uses TRBV11-2 with TRBJ2-1; TRBD1 agrees at 11 bases. Germline V lookup: CDR1 SGHAT, CDR2 FQNNGV. The CDR3 runs 17 residues. Germline trimming cut 5 bases from V and 9 bases from J; bases unmatched to any gene: 15. The CDR3 protein is CASSINFGQGARGEQFF. The CDR3 nucleotides are TGTGCCAGCAGCATAAACTTCGGACAGGGGGCCCGGGGTGAGCAGTTCTTC. The full variable domain, rest sourced from reference TRBV11-2 and TRBJ2-1, is EAGVAQSPRYKIIEKRQSVAFWCNPISGHATLYWYQQILGQGPKLLIQFQNNGVVDDSQLPKDRFSAERLKGVDSTLKIQPAKLEDSAVYLCASSINFGQGARGEQFFGPGTRLTVL.

This clonotype was seen only a few times. This rearrangement joins TRBV6-5 to TRBJ2-1, with a possible D match to TRBD2 (6 bases). This CDR3 has 16 residues. CDR1 MNHEY and CDR2 SVGAGI come from the germline V gene. The V gene lost 6 bases and the J gene lost 3 bases, with 18 bases spanning the gap. The DNA for the CDR3 is TGTGCCAGCAGCCCCGGGTTACTAGCCGGCTACAATGAGCAGTTCTTC. Its protein product is CASSPGLLAGYNEQFF.